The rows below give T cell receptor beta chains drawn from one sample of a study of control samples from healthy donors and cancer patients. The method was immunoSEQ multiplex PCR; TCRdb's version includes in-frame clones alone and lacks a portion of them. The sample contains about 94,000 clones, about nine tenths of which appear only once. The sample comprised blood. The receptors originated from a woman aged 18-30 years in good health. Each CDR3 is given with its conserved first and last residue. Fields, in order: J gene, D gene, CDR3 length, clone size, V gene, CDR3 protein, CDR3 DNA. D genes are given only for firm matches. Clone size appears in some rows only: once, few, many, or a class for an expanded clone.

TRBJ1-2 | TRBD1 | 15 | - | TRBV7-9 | CASSPGQTGFYGYTF | TGTGCCAGCAGCCCGGGACAGACAGGTTTCTATGGCTACACCTTC
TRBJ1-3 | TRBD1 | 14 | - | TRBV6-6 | CASSAGTAGNTIYF | TGTGCCAGCAGTGCCGGGACAGCAGGAAACACCATATATTTT
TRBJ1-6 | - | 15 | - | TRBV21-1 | CASSKVPGDNSPLHF | TGTGCCAGCAGCAAAGTTCCAGGGGATAATTCACCCCTCCACTTT
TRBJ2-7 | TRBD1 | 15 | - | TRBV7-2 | CASSLNPGGAYEQYF | TGTGCCAGCAGCTTAAACCCAGGGGGCGCGTACGAGCAGTACTTC
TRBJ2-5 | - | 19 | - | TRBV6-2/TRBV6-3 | CASSYSMGESGWYQETQYF | TGTGCCAGCAGTTACTCGATGGGGGAGAGCGGTTGGTACCAAGAGACCCAGTACTTC
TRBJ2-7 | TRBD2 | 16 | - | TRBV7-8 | CASSFRRSGDHYEQYF | TGTGCCAGCAGCTTTCGCCGTAGCGGGGATCACTACGAGCAGTACTTC
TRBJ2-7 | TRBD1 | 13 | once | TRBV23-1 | CASSHYGQGEQYF | TGCGCCAGCAGTCACTACGGACAGGGCGAGCAGTACTTC
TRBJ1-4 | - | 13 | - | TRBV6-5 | CASSYSKGGKLFF | TGTGCCAGCAGTTACTCAAAGGGAGGAAAACTGTTTTTT
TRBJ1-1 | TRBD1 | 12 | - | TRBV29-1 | CSASRQGNEAFF | TGCAGCGCCTCCCGACAGGGTAATGAAGCTTTCTTT
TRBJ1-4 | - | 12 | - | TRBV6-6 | CAGGSPNEKLFF | TGTGCCGGAGGCTCGCCTAATGAAAAACTGTTTTTT
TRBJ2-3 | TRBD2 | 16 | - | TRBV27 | CASSPRTSWPTDTQYF | TGTGCCAGCAGTCCCCGGACTAGCTGGCCCACAGATACGCAGTATTTT
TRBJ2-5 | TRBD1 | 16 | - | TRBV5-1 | CASSLEQTGGVETQYF | TGCGCCAGCAGCTTGGAACAGACAGGGGGCGTCGAGACCCAGTACTTC
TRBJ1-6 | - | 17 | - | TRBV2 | CASRDKTQGRRHSPLHF | TGTGCCAGCAGGGACAAAACTCAGGGGCGGCGTCATTCACCCCTCCACTTT
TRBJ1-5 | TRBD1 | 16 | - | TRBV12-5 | CASGLVLGQGYQPQHF | TGTGCTAGTGGTTTGGTACTGGGACAGGGGTATCAGCCCCAGCATTTT
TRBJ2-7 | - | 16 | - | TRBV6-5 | CASSYGGQGGSYEQYF | TGTGCCAGCAGTTACGGCGGACAGGGAGGGTCCTACGAGCAGTACTTC
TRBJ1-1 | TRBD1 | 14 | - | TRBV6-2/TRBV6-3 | CASSGAGGRTEAFF | TGTGCCAGCAGCGGGGCAGGGGGAAGAACTGAAGCTTTCTTT
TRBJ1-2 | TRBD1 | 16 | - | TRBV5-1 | CASSETAQGALDGYTF | TGCGCCAGCAGCGAAACCGCACAGGGGGCTTTGGATGGCTACACCTTC
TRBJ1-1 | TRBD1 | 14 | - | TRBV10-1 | CARRQTGKIPEAFF | TGCGCCAGAAGACAGACAGGGAAAATCCCTGAAGCTTTCTTT
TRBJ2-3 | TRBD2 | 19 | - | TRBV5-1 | CASSLAQLAGGLYTDTQYF | TGCGCCAGCAGCTTGGCCCAGCTAGCGGGGGGTCTTTACACAGATACGCAGTATTTT
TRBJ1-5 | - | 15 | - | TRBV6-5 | CASSSRGSCNQPQHF | TGTGCCAGCAGCTCACGGGGGAGTTGCAATCAGCCCCAGCATTTT
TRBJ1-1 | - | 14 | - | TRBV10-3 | CAISGQAINTEAFF | TGTGCCATCAGTGGTCAGGCGATAAACACTGAAGCTTTCTTT
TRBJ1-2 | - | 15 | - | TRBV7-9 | CASTDSLSPPPGYTF | TGTGCCAGCACGGACAGCTTGTCCCCGCCCCCTGGCTACACCTTC
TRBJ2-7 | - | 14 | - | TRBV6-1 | CASSDWAVGFEQYF | TGTGCCAGCAGTGATTGGGCGGTCGGGTTTGAGCAGTACTTC
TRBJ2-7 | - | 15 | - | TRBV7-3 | CASSLGPPVAYEQYF | TGTGCCAGCAGCTTAGGTCCCCCGGTGGCCTACGAGCAGTACTTC
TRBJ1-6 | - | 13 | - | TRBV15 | CATARDYNSPLHF | TGTGCCACCGCCCGAGATTATAATTCACCCCTCCACTTT
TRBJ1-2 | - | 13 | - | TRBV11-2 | CASSLGASGGYTF | TGTGCCAGCAGCTTAGGGGCCTCAGGTGGCTACACCTTC
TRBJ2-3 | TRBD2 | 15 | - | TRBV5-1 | CASSPLAGGTDTQYF | TGCGCCAGCAGCCCCCTAGCGGGGGGCACAGATACGCAGTATTTT
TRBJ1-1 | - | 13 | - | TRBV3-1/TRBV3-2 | CASSREVNTEAFF | TGTGCCAGCAGCCGAGAAGTGAACACTGAAGCTTTCTTT
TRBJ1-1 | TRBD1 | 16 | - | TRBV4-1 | CASSRTGTGQNTEAFF | TGCGCCAGCAGCCGCACCGGGACAGGGCAGAACACTGAAGCTTTCTTT
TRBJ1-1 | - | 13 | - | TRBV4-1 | CASSRLENTEAFF | TGCGCCAGCAGCCGATTAGAGAACACTGAAGCTTTCTTT
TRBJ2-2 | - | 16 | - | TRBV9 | CAHDKDRTGATGELFF | TGTGCCCACGATAAAGACAGGACCGGGGCGACCGGGGAGCTGTTTTTT
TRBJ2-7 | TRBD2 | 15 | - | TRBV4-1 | CASSHGLAGSYEQYF | TGCGCCAGCAGCCATGGACTAGCGGGATCCTACGAGCAGTACTTC
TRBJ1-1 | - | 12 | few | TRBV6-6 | CASYSPPDEAFF | TGTGCCAGCTACTCCCCCCCTGATGAAGCTTTCTTT
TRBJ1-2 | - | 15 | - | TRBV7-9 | CASSLIAQGTYGYTF | TGTGCCAGCAGCTTAATTGCACAGGGTACCTATGGCTACACCTTC
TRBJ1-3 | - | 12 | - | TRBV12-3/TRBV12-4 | CASSMGGNTIYF | TGTGCCAGCAGCATGGGGGGAAACACCATATATTTT
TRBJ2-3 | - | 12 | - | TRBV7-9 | CASSLSLDTQYF | TGTGCCAGCAGCTTATCTTTAGATACGCAGTATTTT
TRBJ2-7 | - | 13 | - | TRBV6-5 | CATNSGISYEQYF | TGTGCCACAAATTCCGGGATTTCCTACGAGCAGTACTTC
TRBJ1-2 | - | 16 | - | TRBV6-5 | CASSYSMPGRNYGYTF | TGTGCCAGCAGTTACTCGATGCCAGGAAGAAACTATGGCTACACCTTC
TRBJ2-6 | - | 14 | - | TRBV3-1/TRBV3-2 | CASSQNRGANVLTF | TGTGCCAGCAGCCAAAACCGTGGGGCCAACGTCCTGACTTTC
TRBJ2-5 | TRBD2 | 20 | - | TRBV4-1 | CASSQDWAAGRGGGPETQYF | TGCGCCAGCAGCCAAGATTGGGCCGCCGGGCGGGGGGGCGGCCCCGAGACCCAGTACTTC
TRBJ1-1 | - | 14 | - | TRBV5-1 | CASSLVPGNTEAFF | TGCGCCAGCAGCTTGGTACCAGGGAACACTGAAGCTTTCTTT
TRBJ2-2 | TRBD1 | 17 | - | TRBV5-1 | CASSFAAPGGNTGELFF | TGCGCCAGCAGCTTCGCAGCGCCAGGGGGTAACACCGGGGAGCTGTTTTTT
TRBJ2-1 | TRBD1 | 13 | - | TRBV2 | CASSPDRDNEQFF | TGTGCCAGCAGTCCGGACAGGGACAATGAGCAGTTCTTC
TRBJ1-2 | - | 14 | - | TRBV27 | CASSLSGQLNGYTF | TGTGCCAGCAGTTTATCTGGGCAACTAAATGGCTACACCTTC
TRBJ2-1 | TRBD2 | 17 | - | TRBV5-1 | CASSLGRGASGVKEQFF | TGCGCCAGCAGCTTGGGACGCGGGGCTAGCGGGGTTAAGGAGCAGTTCTTC
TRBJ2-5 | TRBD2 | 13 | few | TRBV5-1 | CAIRREVAETQYF | TGCGCCATTCGACGGGAGGTAGCAGAGACCCAGTACTTC
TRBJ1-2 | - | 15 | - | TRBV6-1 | CASSDGGRVNYGYTF | TGTGCCAGCAGTGACGGGGGCAGGGTTAACTATGGCTACACCTTC
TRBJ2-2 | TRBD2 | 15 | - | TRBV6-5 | CASIRLAGNTGELFF | TGTGCCAGCATTCGACTAGCGGGGAACACCGGGGAGCTGTTTTTT
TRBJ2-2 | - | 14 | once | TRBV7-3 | CASSLRQTTGELFF | TGTGCCAGCAGCCTTAGACAGACCACCGGGGAGCTGTTTTTT
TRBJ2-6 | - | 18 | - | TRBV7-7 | CASSCRQGSSSGANVLTF | TGTGCCAGCAGCTGTAGACAAGGGAGTTCCTCTGGGGCCAACGTCCTGACTTTC
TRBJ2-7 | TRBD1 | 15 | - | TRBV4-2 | CASSQGQAPSYEQYF | TGTGCCAGCAGCCAGGGACAGGCCCCCTCCTACGAGCAGTACTTC
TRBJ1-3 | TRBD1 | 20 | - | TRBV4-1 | CASSQVPGTGSLLRGNTIYF | TGCGCCAGCAGCCAAGTCCCCGGGACAGGGTCCCTTCTGCGCGGAAACACCATATATTTT
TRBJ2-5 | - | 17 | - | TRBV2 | CASSDVLGGTLLETQYF | TGTGCCAGCAGTGATGTTCTAGGAGGGACCCTACTAGAGACCCAGTACTTC
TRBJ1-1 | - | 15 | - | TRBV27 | CASSLSGNMNTEAFF | TGTGCCAGCAGTTTATCGGGGAACATGAACACTGAAGCTTTCTTT
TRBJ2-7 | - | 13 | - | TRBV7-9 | CASSPRGPYEQYF | TGTGCCAGCAGCCCCCGGGGTCCCTACGAGCAGTACTTC
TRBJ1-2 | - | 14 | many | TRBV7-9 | CASSLGSGDYGYTF | TGTGCCAGCAGCTTAGGGTCAGGCGACTATGGCTACACCTTC